This T cell receptor beta chain was profiled in a study of early T cells in non-severe SARS-CoV-2 infection. As part of library construction, unique molecular identifiers were attached to individual cDNA molecules. TCRdb reprocessed the 5' RACE reads with MiXCR, giving one entry per CDR3 protein. The data hold about 44,000 distinct CDR3 sequences, with about 25% observed a single time. Trimming removed 3 bases from V and 10 bases from J; junction bases left unmatched: 6. The CDR3 consists of 14 residues. This clonotype appeared a few times. Here the sequenced sample was whole blood, taken at baseline. This sequence was found in an adult who was a healthcare worker with PCR-confirmed SARS-CoV-2 infection or an uninfected control (not recorded which). This chain joins TRBV12-3 or TRBV12-4 and TRBJ1-6; 7 bases agree with TRBD1. CDR3: CASSFGQGGSPLHF. CDR3 sequence (DNA): TGTGCCAGCAGTTTCGGCCAGGGGGGGTCACCCCTCCACTTT.